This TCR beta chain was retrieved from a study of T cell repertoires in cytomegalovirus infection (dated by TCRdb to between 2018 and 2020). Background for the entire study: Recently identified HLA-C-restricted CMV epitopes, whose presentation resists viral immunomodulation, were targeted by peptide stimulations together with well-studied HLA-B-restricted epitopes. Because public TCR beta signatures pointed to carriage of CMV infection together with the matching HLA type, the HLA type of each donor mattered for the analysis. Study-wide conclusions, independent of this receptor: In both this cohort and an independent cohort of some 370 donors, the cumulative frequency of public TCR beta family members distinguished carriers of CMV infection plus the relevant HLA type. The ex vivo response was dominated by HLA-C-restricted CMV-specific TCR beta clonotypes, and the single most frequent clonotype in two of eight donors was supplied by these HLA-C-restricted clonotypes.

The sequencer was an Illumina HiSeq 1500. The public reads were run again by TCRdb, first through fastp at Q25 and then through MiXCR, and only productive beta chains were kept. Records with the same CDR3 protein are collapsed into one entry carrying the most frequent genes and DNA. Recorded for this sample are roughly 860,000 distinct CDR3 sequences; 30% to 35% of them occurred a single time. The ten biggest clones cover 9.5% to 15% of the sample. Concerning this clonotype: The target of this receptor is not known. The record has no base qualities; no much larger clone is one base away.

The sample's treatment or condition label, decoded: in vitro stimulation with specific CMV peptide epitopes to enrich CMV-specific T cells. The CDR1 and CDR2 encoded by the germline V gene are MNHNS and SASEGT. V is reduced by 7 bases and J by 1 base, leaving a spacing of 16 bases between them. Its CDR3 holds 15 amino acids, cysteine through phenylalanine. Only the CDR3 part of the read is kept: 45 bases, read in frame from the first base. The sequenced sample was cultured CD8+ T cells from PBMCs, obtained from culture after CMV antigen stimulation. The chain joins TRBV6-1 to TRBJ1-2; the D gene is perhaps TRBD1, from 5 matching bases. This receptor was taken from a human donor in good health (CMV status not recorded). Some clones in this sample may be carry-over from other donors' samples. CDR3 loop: CASTNGGGYNYGYTF. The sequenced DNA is TGTGCCAGCACCAACGGTGGGGGGTATAACTATGGCTACACCTTC.